One sample yielded the 28 T cell receptor beta chains listed below, sequenced in a study of cytomegalovirus exposure and HLA in healthy donors. PCR employed 60 Vbeta and 13 Jbeta primers. Using immunoSEQ multiplex PCR, the repertoire was profiled, and TCRdb retains in-frame clones only, with some absent. This repertoire shows almost 80,000 clones, about 68% found once; its top ten account for under 7.5%. The sample consisted of PBMCs. These receptors all stem from a woman aged 50 to 65 in good health and CMV-seropositive.

This chain uses TRBV6-6 with TRBJ2-6, with a tentative D call TRBD2 (5 bases). Trimming took 2 bases from V and 4 from J, leaving 9 bases between them. The CDR3 is made up of 15 amino acids. Per germline, CDR1 MNHNY and CDR2 SVGAGI (reference sequence). CDR3 sequence (DNA): TGTGCCAGCAGTTACGAGGGATCAGGGGCCAACGTCCTGACTTTC. The encoded protein is CASSYEGSGANVLTF.

This clone was counted a few times. This chain's CDR3 is CASSDSSLSPLHF. The CDR3 DNA is TGTGCCAGCAGTGACTCGAGTCTGTCACCCCTCCACTTT. The rearrangement joins TRBV6-4 to TRBJ1-6; D not resolved. This CDR3 spans 13 amino acids. The germline V gene has CDR1 MRHNA and CDR2 SNTAGT. V was cut by 0 bases and J by 10 bases, with 7 bases left in between.

The chain uses TRBV2 and TRBJ1-1, with a possible D match to TRBD1 (6 bases). The CDR3 runs to 12 residues. CDR1 and CDR2 from the germline V gene are SNHLY and FYNNEI. V shed 7 bases and J shed 8 bases, with 14 bases lying between them. CDR3 sequence reads: CASKSSGAEAFF. The CDR3 DNA follows: TGTGCCAGCAAATCGTCAGGGGCCGAAGCTTTCTTT. The entire variable domain, with the rest obtained from reference TRBV2 and TRBJ1-1, is as follows: EPEVTQTPSHQVTQMGQEVILRCVPISNHLYFYWYRQILGQKVEFLVSFYNNEISEKSEIFDDQFSVERPDGSNFTLKIRSTKLEDSAMYFCASKSSGAEAFFGQGTRLTVV.

The rearrangement joins TRBV12-5 to TRBJ1-1, with TRBD1 matching over 7 bases. V was pared by 1 base and J by 0 bases, with 11 bases of the junction left unmatched. CDR1 and CDR2 (germline): LGHNT, FRNRAP. The CDR3 is 18 residues long. The CDR3, as DNA: TGTGCTAGTGGTTTGGATGGCCCTGGGACAGAGCTGAACACTGAAGCTTTCTTT. Residues: CASGLDGPGTELNTEAFF.

The J gene is TRBJ2-1, the V gene TRBV15, with D tentatively TRBD2 (5 bases). This CDR3 is 15 amino acids long. From germline, CDR1 is LNHNV and CDR2 YYDKDF (reference sequence). Trimming shortened V by 0 bases and J by 1 base, and 7 bases separated the two germline ends. CDR3 sequence: CATSRDEGSYNEQFF. DNA for the CDR3: TGTGCCACCAGCAGAGATGAGGGATCCTACAATGAGCAGTTCTTC.

V usage is TRBV6-1 and J usage is TRBJ2-4, with 9 bases aligning to TRBD1. This CDR3 comprises 15 residues. After removal of 2 bases from V and 8 bases from J, the junction contained 7 bases not matched to a gene. In germline, CDR1 is MNHNS, CDR2 SASEGT. The CDR3 DNA follows: TGTGCCAGCAGTGAAATCCTGGGACAGGGATACATTCAGTACTTC. It is translated as CASSEILGQGYIQYF.

CDR3 nucleotide sequence: TGTGCCAGCAGCGTAGAGTGGGGACAGGGCGAGCAGTACTTC. This sequence encodes CASSVEWGQGEQYF. The chain carries TRBV9 and TRBJ2-7, with 9 bases identical to TRBD1. The junction had 4 bases not matched to a gene; V was cut back by 0 bases and J by 6 bases. This CDR3 is 14 amino acids long. In germline, CDR1 is SGDLS, CDR2 YYNGEE.

The chain combines TRBV2 with TRBJ2-1; TRBD2 matches at 15 bases. The germline gives CDR1 SNHLY, CDR2 FYNNEI. The CDR3 sequence is 15 residues long. J lost 9 bases, V lost 3 bases, and 3 bases had no gene match. CDR3 amino acids: CASSDTGLAGGEQFF. Written as DNA, the CDR3 is TGTGCCAGCAGTGATACGGGACTAGCGGGGGGTGAGCAGTTCTTC.

This chain joins TRBV28 and TRBJ1-5; D perhaps matches TRBD1 (6 bases). This CDR3 contains 17 residues. V dropped 10 bases and J dropped 6 bases, with 28 bases sitting between them. Germline loops: CDR1 MDHEN, CDR2 SYDVKM. The CDR3 here is CATTVLIQGEEAQPQHF. CDR3 DNA sequence: TGTGCCACCACAGTCCTTATACAGGGAGAGGAGGCTCAGCCCCAGCATTTT.

This chain joins TRBV10-3 and TRBJ2-1; 7 nucleotides agree with TRBD2. CDR1 and CDR2 (germline): ENHRY, SYGVKD. V dropped 5 bases and J dropped 0; count of bases not matched to a gene: 7. The length of the CDR3 is 16 residues. The CDR3 DNA is TGTGCCATCAGTTCTCGCGGGGGTAGCTCCTACAATGAGCAGTTCTTC. The encoded protein is CAISSRGGSSYNEQFF.

The chain carries TRBV27 and TRBJ1-5, with 9 bases fitting TRBD1. The trim removed 5 bases at V and 9 bases at J, leaving 8 bases unmatched. Germline CDR1 and CDR2: MNHEY and SMNVEV (reference sequence). The CDR3 totals 14 residues. CDR3 sequence (DNA): TGTGCCAGCAGTCCCGGGACAGGGAAGTGGCCCCAGCATTTT. This gives the protein CASSPGTGKWPQHF.

V gene TRBV20-1 combines with J gene TRBJ2-7; no definite D call. Trimming left V 3 bases short and J 3 bases short, with 3 bases between. The CDR3 length is 10 residues. Germline V gene lookup returns CDR1 DFQATT and CDR2 SNEGSKA (reference sequence). CDR3 in DNA: TGCAGTGCTAGCCTCTACGAGCAGTACTTC. Its protein is CSASLYEQYF.

The sample holds a few counts of this clone. V usage is TRBV7-3 and J usage is TRBJ2-1, with 10 positions matching TRBD1. Germline V gives CDR1 SGHTA, CDR2 FQGTGA. The J segment lost 5 bases and the V segment lost 5 bases, leaving 12 bases of the junction unmatched. This CDR3 has 17 amino acids. The CDR3 bases are TGTGCCAGCAGCCCCCGACAGGGGGCCTTCGCGGACAATGAGCAGTTCTTC. Its translation is CASSPRQGAFADNEQFF.

CDR3 sequence reads: CASSPYQGPGANVLTF. The CDR3 bases are TGTGCCAGCAGTCCCTACCAGGGTCCTGGGGCCAACGTCCTGACTTTC. The chain couples TRBV27 to TRBJ2-6; weak D call: TRBD1 (5 bases). CDR1 and CDR2 (germline): MNHEY, SMNVEV (reference sequence). Trimming shortened V by 5 bases and J by 2 bases, and 13 bases separated the two germline ends. This CDR3 is 16 amino acids long.

J is TRBJ1-6 and V is TRBV5-1; the match to TRBD1 covers 7 bases. V dropped 3 bases and J dropped 10; count of bases not matched to a gene: 13. The CDR3 is 16 residues long. Germline V gene data show CDR1 as SGHRS and CDR2 as YFSETQ. CDR3: CASSSRQGSYGSPLHF. The DNA for the CDR3 is TGCGCCAGCAGCTCCCGACAGGGCAGTTATGGGTCACCCCTCCACTTT.

The chain couples TRBV2 to TRBJ2-2, with 8 bases lining up with TRBD2. Germline trimming cut 6 bases from V and 0 bases from J; bases unmatched to any gene: 0. The CDR3 totals 14 residues. Germline V lookup: CDR1 SNHLY, CDR2 FYNNEI. The CDR3 nucleotides read TGTGCCAGCAGAGCGGGAGCGAACACCGGGGAGCTGTTTTTT. Its protein product is CASRAGANTGELFF.

The rearrangement joins TRBV6-6 to TRBJ1-1, with D unresolved. The V and J ends lost 8 bases and 0 bases respectively, with 7 bases between them. CDR1 is MNHNY, CDR2 SVGAGI, per germline (reference sequence). The CDR3 loop spans 12 amino acids. The CDR3 sequence is CASGGMNTEAFF. The DNA of the CDR3 is TGTGCCAGCGGCGGGATGAACACTGAAGCTTTCTTT.

The V and J genes are TRBV5-1 and TRBJ2-3; 8 nucleotides agree with TRBD2. This CDR3 region has 16 residues. V shed 0 bases and J 6 bases; nucleotides not matched to a gene: 9. The germline gives CDR1 SGHRS, CDR2 YFSETQ. The CDR3 sequence: CASSLAGRGGDDTQYF. The DNA for the CDR3 is TGCGCCAGCAGCTTGGCCGGGAGGGGGGGCGACGATACGCAGTATTTT.

This chain links TRBV7-6 with TRBJ2-2; maybe TRBD1 (5 bases). Looked up from germline, CDR1 is SGHVS and CDR2 is FNYEAQ. The V end was cut by 8 bases, the J end by 3 bases, with 16 bases between. The CDR3 is 15 residues long. CDR3 sequence (DNA): TGTGCCAGCTCACCCCTAGGACATTACACCGGGGAGCTGTTTTTT. Encoded protein: CASSPLGHYTGELFF. Full variable domain (rest looked up from reference TRBV7-6 and TRBJ2-2): GAGVSQSPRYKVTKRGQDVALRCDPISGHVSLYWYRQALGQGPEFLTYFNYEAQQDKSGLPNDRFSAERPEGSISTLTIQRTEQRDSAMYRCASSPLGHYTGELFFGEGSRLTVL.

CDR3 coding DNA: TGTGCCAGCAGTACAGGGGCTGGGTCCTACGAGCAGTACTTC. It specifies CASSTGAGSYEQYF. The chain has TRBV9 and TRBJ2-7, with 7 bases that match TRBD1. The germline V gene encodes CDR1 SGDLS and CDR2 YYNGEE. Unmatched junction bases numbered 6, after V lost 5 bases and J lost 1 base. CDR3 length equals 14 residues.

The gene calls are TRBV6-1 and TRBJ2-7; TRBD1 matches at 10 bases. The V segment lost 7 bases and the J segment 5 bases; nucleotides outside the gene matches: 11. The CDR3 is 15 residues long. Germline lookup yields CDR1 MNHNS and CDR2 SASEGT. The CDR3 sequence is CASKTGTGESDEQYV. CDR3 nucleotides: TGTGCCAGCAAGACCGGGACAGGGGAAAGTGACGAGCAGTACGTC.

The chain employs TRBV9 and TRBJ1-4; D may be TRBD1 (6 bases). Germline V gene lookup returns CDR1 SGDLS and CDR2 YYNGEE. V was pared by 0 bases and J by 2 bases, with 20 bases between. The CDR3 has 19 amino acids. In DNA form, the CDR3 reads TGTGCCAGCAGCGTAGAGGTGGATTGGAAGGGGGGGACTAATGAAAAACTGTTTTTT. Amino acids: CASSVEVDWKGGTNEKLFF.

The chain recombines TRBV5-1 with TRBJ1-1; a weak D match, TRBD1 (6 bases). CDR1 is SGHRS and CDR2 is YFSETQ in the germline V gene. Between the trimmed V and J ends, which lost 7 bases and 2 bases, there was a span of 18 bases. The CDR3 loop spans 15 amino acids. The DNA for the CDR3 is TGCGCCAGCCGACCGACAGGTTGGGGCAACACTGAAGCTTTCTTT. It specifies CASRPTGWGNTEAFF.

This clone showed up just a few times. The chain uses TRBV5-1 and TRBJ2-1; 11 positions match TRBD2. This CDR3 contains 15 residues. With V trimmed by 4 bases and J by 7 bases, 7 bases remained unmatched. Germline V gene lookup returns CDR1 SGHRS and CDR2 YFSETQ. Written as DNA, the CDR3 is TGCGCCAGCAGCCGAACTAGCGGGGGTGATAATGAGCAGTTCTTC. It translates to CASSRTSGGDNEQFF.

This clone has just a few counts. The chain carries TRBV4-1 and TRBJ2-7; D ambiguous. In germline, CDR1 is MGHRA, CDR2 YSYEKL. The CDR3 is made up of 15 amino acids. Trimming pared 0 bases from V and 3 bases from J, leaving 12 bases between. CDR3 bases: TGCGCCAGCAGCCAAGATCCAGGTGGAAACTACGAGCAGTACTTC. It translates to CASSQDPGGNYEQYF.

This clone was recorded only once. The chain is built from TRBV18 and TRBJ1-2; no clear D. The V end was cut by 0 bases, the J end by 3 bases, with 5 bases between. The CDR3 length is 13 residues. The germline V gene has CDR1 KGHSH and CDR2 LQKENI. CDR3 region: CASSPPRDYGYTF. For the CDR3, the DNA is TGTGCCAGCTCACCACCGCGGGACTATGGCTACACCTTC.

This clone was seen more than once but under ten times. The gene calls are TRBV2 and TRBJ1-6; a weak D match, TRBD1 (5 bases). This CDR3 has 15 amino acids. Germline-derived CDR1 and CDR2 are SNHLY and FYNNEI. V lost 7 bases to trimming and J lost 5 bases, with 15 bases between them. Here the CDR3 reads CASIGFRANNSPLHF. The CDR3 DNA is TGTGCCAGCATTGGGTTCAGGGCGAATAATTCACCCCTCCACTTT. The whole variable domain, filled in from reference TRBV2 and TRBJ1-6, reads EPEVTQTPSHQVTQMGQEVILRCVPISNHLYFYWYRQILGQKVEFLVSFYNNEISEKSEIFDDQFSVERPDGSNFTLKIRSTKLEDSAMYFCASIGFRANNSPLHFGNGTRLTVT.

This sequence joins TRBV6-1 and TRBJ1-5, with D perhaps TRBD1 (5 bases). The germline CDR1 and CDR2 sequences are MNHNS and SASEGT. CDR3 size: 16 residues. Deletions cut 0 bases from V and 6 bases from J, with 15 bases between. CDR3 sequence (DNA): TGTGCCAGCAGTGAAGCAACAGGAGGGGTTACTCAGCCCCAGCATTTT. Residues: CASSEATGGVTQPQHF.